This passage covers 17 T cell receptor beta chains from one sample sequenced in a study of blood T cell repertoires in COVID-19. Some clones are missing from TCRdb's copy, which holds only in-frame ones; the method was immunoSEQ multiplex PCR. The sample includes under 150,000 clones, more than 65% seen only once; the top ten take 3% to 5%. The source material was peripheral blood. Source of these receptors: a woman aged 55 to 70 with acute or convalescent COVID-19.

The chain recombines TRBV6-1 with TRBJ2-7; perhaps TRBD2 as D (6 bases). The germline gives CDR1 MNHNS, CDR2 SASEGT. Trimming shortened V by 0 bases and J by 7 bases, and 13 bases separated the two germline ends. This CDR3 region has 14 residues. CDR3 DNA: TGTGCCAGCAGTGAAGCGCATCAGGGAGGTGAGCAGTACTTC. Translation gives CASSEAHQGGEQYF.

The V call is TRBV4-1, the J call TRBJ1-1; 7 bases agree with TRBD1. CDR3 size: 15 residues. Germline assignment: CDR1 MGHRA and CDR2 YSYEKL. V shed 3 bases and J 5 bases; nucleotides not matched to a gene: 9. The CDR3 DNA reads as TGCGCCAGCAGCCATTTAGGGGGCGAGGGTACTGAAGCTTTCTTT. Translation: CASSHLGGEGTEAFF.

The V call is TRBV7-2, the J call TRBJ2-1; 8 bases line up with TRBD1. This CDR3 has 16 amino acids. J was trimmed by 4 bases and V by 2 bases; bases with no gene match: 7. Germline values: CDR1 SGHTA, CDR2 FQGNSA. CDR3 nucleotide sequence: TGTGCCAGCAGCTTAACGGACAGGGTCCCGTACAATGAGCAGTTCTTC. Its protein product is CASSLTDRVPYNEQFF.

CDR3 in amino acids: CSVENAGGLFF. DNA of the CDR3: TGCAGCGTTGAAAACGCCGGCGGGCTGTTTTTT. V gene TRBV29-1 combines with J gene TRBJ1-4; no reliable D call. The V gene's germline CDR1 is SQVTM and CDR2 ANQGSEA. V was pared by 2 bases and J by 14 bases, with 12 bases between. The length of the CDR3 is 11 residues.

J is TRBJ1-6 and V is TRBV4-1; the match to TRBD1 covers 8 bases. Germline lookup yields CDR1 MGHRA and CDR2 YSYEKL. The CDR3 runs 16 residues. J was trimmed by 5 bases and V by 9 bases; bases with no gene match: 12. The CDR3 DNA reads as TGCGCCAGTGGAGAAATCGACAGGGGTAATAATTCACCCCTCCACTTT. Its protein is CASGEIDRGNNSPLHF.

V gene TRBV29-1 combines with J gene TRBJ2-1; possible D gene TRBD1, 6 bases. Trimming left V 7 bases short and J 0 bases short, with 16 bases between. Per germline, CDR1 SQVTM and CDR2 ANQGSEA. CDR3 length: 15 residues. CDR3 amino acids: CSGERGFSSYNEQFF. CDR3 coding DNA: TGCAGCGGAGAGAGGGGGTTCAGCTCCTACAATGAGCAGTTCTTC.

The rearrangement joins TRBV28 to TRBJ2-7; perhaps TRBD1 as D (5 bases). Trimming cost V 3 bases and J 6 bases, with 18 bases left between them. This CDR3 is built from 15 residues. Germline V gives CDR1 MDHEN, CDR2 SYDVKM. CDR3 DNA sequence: TGTGCCAGCAGTTTTCCGAAGGCAGGGCCCAGCGAGCAGTACTTC. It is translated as CASSFPKAGPSEQYF.

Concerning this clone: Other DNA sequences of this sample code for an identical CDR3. CDR3 protein: CATSRGNTEAFF. The CDR3 DNA sequence: TGTGCCACCTCCAGGGGGAACACTGAAGCTTTCTTT. The rearrangement links TRBV24-1 to TRBJ1-1; TRBD1 is a possible D gene (6 bases). Germline V lookup: CDR1 KGHDR, CDR2 SFDVKD. V gave up 9 bases and J gave up 1 base, with 8 bases separating them. This CDR3 is built from 12 residues.

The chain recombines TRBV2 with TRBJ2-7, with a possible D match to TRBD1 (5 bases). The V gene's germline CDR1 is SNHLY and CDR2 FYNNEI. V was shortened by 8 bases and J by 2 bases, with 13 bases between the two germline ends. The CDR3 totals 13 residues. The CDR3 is CASLGTGPYEQYF. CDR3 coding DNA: TGTGCCAGCTTGGGAACAGGTCCCTACGAGCAGTACTTC. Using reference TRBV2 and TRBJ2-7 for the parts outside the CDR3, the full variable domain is EPEVTQTPSHQVTQMGQEVILRCVPISNHLYFYWYRQILGQKVEFLVSFYNNEISEKSEIFDDQFSVERPDGSNFTLKIRSTKLEDSAMYFCASLGTGPYEQYFGPGTRLTVT.

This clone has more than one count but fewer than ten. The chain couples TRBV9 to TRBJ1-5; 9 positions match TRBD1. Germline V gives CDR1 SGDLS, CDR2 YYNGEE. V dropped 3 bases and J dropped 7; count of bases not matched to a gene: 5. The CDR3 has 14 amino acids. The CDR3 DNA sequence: TGTGCCAGCAGCGACACAGGGGGCATACAGCCCCAGCATTTT. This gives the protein CASSDTGGIQPQHF.

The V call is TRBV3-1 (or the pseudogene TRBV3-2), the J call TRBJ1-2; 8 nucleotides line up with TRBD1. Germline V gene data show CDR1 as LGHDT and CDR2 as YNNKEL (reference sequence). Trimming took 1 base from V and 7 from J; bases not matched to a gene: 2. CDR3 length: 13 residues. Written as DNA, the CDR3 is TGTGCCAGCAGCCAAGCACAGGGGGGTGGCTACACCTTC. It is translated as CASSQAQGGGYTF.

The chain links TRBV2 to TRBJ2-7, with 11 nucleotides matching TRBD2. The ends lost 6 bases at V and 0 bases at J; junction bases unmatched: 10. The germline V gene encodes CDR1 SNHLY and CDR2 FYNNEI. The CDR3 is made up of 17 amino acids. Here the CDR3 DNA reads TGTGCCAGCAGCCGAACCGGGACTAGCGGAAGCTCCTACGAGCAGTACTTC. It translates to CASSRTGTSGSSYEQYF.

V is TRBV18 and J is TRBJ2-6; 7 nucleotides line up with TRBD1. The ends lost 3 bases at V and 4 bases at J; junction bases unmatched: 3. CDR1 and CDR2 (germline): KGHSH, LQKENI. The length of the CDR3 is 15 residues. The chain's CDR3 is CASSPTGSGANVLTF. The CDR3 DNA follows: TGTGCCAGCTCACCGACAGGGTCGGGGGCCAACGTCCTGACTTTC.

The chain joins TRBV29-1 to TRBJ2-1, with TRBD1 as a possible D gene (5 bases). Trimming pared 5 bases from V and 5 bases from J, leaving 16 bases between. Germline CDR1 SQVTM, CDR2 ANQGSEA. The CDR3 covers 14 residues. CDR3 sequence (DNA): TGCAGCGTTAACAGGTTCCAGATCGACAATGAGCAGTTCTTC. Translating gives CSVNRFQIDNEQFF.

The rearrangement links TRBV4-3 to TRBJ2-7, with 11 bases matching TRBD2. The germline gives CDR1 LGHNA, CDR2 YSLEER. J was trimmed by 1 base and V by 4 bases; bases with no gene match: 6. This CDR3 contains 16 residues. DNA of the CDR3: TGCGCCAGCAGCCCCAGCTCTAGCGGGGGGTCCTACGAGCAGTACTTC. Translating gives CASSPSSSGGSYEQYF.

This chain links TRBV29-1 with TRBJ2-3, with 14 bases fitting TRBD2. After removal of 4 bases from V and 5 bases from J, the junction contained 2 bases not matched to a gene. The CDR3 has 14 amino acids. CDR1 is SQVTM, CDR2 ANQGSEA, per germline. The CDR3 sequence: CSVVGLAGGDTQYF. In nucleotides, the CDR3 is TGCAGCGTTGTTGGACTAGCGGGAGGAGATACGCAGTATTTT.

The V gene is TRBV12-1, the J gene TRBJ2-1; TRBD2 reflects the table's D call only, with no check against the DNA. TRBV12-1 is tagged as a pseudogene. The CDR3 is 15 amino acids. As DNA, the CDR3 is TGTGCCAGCAGCTCCCTCCGGGACTCCTACAATGAGCAGTTCTTC. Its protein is CASSSLRDSYNEQFF.